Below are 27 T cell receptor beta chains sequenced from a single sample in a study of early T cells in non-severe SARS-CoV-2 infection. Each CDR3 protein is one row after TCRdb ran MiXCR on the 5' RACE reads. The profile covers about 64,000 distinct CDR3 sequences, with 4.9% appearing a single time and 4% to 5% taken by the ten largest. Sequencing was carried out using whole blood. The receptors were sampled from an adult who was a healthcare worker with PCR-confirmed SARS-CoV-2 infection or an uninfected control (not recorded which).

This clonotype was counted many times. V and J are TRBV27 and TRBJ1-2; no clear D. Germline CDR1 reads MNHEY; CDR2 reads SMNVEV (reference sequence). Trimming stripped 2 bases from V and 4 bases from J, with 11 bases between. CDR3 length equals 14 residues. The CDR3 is CASSLVLGGYGYTF. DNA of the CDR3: TGTGCCAGCAGTTTAGTACTGGGAGGCTATGGCTACACCTTC.

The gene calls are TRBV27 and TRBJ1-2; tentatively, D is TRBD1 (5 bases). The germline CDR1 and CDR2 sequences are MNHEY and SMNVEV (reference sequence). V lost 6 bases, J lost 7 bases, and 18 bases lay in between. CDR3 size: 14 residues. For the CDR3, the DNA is TGTGCCAGCAGACCGGGTCTCCCCGGGGGTGGCTACACCTTC. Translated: CASRPGLPGGGYTF.

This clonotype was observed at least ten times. CDR3 loop: CASSYFLKSGQGLGQPQHF. Here the CDR3 DNA reads TGTGCCAGCAGTTACTTCCTAAAATCTGGACAGGGCTTAGGACAGCCCCAGCATTTT. The V and J genes are TRBV6-2 or TRBV6-3 and TRBJ1-5, with 8 bases matching TRBD1. Germline V gene data show CDR1 as MNHEY and CDR2 as SVGEGT. The CDR3 contains 19 residues. J gave up 7 bases and V 1 base, and 18 bases lay outside the gene matches.

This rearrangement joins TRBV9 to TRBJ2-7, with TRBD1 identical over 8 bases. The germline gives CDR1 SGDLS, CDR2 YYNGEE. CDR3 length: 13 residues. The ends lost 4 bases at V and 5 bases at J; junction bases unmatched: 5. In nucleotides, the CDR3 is TGTGCCAGCAGCCGTTCAGGGGGCGACGAGCAGTACTTC. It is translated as CASSRSGGDEQYF.

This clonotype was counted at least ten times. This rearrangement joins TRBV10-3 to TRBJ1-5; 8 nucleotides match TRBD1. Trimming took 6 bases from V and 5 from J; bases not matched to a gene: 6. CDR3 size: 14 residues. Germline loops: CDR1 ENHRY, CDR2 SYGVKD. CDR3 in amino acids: CAIRDTGGDQPQHF. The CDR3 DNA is TGTGCCATCAGGGACACAGGGGGGGATCAGCCCCAGCATTTT.

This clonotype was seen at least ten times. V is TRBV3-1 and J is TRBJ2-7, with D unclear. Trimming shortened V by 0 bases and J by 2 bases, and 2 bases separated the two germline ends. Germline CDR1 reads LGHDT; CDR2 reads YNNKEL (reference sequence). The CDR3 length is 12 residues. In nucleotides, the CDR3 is TGTGCCAGCAGCCAAGAAACCTACGAGCAGTACTTC. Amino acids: CASSQETYEQYF.

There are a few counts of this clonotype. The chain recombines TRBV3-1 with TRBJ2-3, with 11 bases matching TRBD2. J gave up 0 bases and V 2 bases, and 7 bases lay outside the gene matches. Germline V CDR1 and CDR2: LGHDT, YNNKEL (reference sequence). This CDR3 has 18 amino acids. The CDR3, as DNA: TGTGCCAGCAGCCAACTCCTAGCGGGGGGTTCTAGCACAGATACGCAGTATTTT. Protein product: CASSQLLAGGSSTDTQYF.

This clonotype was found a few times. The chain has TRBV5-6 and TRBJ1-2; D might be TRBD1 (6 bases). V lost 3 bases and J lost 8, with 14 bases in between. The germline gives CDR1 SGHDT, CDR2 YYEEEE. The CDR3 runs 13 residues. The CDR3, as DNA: TGTGCCAGCAGCTGGGACACCTCTGTCGGCTACACCTTC. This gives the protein CASSWDTSVGYTF.

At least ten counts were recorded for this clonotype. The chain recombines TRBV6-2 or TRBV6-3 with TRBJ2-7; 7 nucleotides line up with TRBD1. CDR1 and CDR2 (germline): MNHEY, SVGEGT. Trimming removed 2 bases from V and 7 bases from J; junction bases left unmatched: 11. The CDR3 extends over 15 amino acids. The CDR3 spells CASSYPRGTTLEQYF. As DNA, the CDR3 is TGTGCCAGCAGTTACCCCAGGGGGACGACCTTGGAGCAGTACTTC.

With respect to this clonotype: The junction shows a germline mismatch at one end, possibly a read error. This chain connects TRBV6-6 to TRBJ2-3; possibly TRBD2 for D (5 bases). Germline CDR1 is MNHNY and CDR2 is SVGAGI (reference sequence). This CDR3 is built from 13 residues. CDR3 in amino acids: CVSSYGGTDTQYF. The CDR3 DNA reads TGTGTCAGCAGTTACGGGGGCACAGATACGCAGTATTTT.

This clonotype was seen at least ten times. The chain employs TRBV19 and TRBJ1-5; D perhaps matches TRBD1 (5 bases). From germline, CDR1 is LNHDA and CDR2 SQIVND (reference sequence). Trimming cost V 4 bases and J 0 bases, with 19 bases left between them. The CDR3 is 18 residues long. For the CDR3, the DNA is TGTGCCAGTAGTACTCCGGGACCGACCACGAATAGCAATCAGCCCCAGCATTTT. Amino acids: CASSTPGPTTNSNQPQHF. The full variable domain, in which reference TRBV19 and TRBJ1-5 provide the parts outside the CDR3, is DGGITQSPKYLFRKEGQNVTLSCEQNLNHDAMYWYRQDPGQGLRLIYYSQIVNDFQKGDIAEGYSVSREKKESFPLTVTSAQKNPTAFYLCASSTPGPTTNSNQPQHFGDGTRLSIL.

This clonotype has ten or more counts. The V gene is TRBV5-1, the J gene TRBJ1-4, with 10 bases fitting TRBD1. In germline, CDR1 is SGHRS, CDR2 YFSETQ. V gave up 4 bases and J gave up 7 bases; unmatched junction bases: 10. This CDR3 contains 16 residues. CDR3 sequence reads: CASSPRDRGGGEKLFF. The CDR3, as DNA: TGCGCCAGCAGCCCCCGGGACAGGGGCGGTGGTGAAAAACTGTTTTTT.

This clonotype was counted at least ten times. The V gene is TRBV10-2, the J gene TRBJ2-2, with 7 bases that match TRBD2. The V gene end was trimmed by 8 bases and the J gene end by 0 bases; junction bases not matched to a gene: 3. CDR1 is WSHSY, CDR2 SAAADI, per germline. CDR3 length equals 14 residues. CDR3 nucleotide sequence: TGCGCCAGCGGGGGGGAGTCGAACACCGGGGAGCTGTTTTTT. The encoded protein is CASGGESNTGELFF.

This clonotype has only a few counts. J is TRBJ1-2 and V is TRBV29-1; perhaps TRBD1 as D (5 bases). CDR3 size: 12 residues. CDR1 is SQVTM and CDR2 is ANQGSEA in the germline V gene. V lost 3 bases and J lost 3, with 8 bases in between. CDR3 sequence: CSVEAQDYGYTF. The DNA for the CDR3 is TGCAGCGTTGAGGCACAGGACTATGGCTACACCTTC.

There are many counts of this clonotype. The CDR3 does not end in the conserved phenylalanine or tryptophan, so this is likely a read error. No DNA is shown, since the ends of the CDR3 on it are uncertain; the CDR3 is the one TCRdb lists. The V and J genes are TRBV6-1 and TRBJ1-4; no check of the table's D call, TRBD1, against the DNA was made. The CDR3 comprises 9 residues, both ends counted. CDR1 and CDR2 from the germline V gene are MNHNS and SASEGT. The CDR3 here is CASSRDPVP.

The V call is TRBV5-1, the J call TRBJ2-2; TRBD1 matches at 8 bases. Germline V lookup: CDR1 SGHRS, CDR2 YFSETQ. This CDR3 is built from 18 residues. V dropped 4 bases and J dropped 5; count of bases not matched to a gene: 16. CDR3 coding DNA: TGCGCCAGCAGCCCTTCACGGGCAGGGGGCGTGTATACCGGGGAGCTGTTTTTT. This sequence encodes CASSPSRAGGVYTGELFF.

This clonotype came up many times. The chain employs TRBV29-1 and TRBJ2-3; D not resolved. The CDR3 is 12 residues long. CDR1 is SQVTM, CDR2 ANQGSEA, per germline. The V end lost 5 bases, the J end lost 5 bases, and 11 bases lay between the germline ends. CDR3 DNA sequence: TGCAGCGTTCGTGAACAATTAGATACGCAGTATTTT. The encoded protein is CSVREQLDTQYF.

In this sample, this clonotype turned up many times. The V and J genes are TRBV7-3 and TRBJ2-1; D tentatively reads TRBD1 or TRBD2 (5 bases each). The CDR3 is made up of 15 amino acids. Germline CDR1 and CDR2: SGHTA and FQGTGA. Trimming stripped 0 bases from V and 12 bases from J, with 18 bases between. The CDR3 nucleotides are TGTGCCAGCAGCTTAACTGGGGGACCTTCCTATGGGCAGTTCTTC. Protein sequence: CASSLTGGPSYGQFF.

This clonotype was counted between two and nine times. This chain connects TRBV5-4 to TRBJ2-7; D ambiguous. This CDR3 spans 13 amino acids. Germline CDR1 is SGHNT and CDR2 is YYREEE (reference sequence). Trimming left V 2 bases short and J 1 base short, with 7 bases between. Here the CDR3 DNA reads TGTGCCAGCAGCTTTGCTGGTTCCTACGAGCAGTACTTC. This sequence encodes CASSFAGSYEQYF.

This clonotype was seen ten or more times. In nucleotides, the CDR3 is TGCAGTGCGGGGGGGGTGTACGAGCAGTACTTC. This encodes CSAGGVYEQYF. V and J are TRBV20-1 and TRBJ2-7; 7 nucleotides line up with TRBD2. V was pared by 6 bases and J by 4 bases, with 3 bases of the junction left unmatched. Germline CDR1 DFQATT, CDR2 SNEGSKA (reference sequence). This CDR3 has 11 residues.

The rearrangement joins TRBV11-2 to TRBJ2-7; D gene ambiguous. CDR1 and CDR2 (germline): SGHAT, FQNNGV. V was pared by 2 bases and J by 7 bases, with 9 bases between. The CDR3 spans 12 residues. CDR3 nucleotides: TGTGCCAGCAGCTTATCTTCTGGGGAGCAGTACTTC. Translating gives CASSLSSGEQYF. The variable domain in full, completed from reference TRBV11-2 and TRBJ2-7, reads EAGVAQSPRYKIIEKRQSVAFWCNPISGHATLYWYQQILGQGPKLLIQFQNNGVVDDSQLPKDRFSAERLKGVDSTLKIQPAKLEDSAVYLCASSLSSGEQYFGPGTRLTVT.

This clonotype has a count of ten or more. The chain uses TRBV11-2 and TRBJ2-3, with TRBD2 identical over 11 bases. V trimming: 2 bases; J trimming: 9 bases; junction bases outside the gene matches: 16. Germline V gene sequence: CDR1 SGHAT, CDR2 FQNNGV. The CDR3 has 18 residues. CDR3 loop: CASSLNSGVAGGPGTQYF. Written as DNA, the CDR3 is TGTGCCAGCAGCTTAAATTCCGGGGTAGCGGGAGGGCCGGGAACGCAGTATTTT.

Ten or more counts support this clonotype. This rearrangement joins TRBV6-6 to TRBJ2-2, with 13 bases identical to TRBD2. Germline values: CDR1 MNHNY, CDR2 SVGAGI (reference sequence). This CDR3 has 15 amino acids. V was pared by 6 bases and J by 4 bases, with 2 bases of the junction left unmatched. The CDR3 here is CASSRTSGSTGELFF. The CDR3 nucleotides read TGTGCCAGCAGCCGGACTAGCGGGAGCACCGGGGAGCTGTTTTTT.

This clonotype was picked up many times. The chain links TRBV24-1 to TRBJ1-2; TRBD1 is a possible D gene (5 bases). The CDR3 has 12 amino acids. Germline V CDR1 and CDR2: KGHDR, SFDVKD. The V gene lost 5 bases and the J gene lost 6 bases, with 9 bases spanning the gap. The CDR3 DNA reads TGTGCCACCAGTGCCTTGGGGGATGGCTACACCTTC. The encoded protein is CATSALGDGYTF.

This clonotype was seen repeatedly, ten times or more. The DNA of the CDR3 is TGTGCCAGCAGTTTAGTTAGCAGCACTGAGCAGTTCTTC. Amino acid sequence: CASSLVSSTEQFF. The chain is built from TRBV12-3 or TRBV12-4 and TRBJ2-1; unclear D gene. V was pared by 1 base and J by 9 bases, with 10 bases between. There are 13 residues in the CDR3.

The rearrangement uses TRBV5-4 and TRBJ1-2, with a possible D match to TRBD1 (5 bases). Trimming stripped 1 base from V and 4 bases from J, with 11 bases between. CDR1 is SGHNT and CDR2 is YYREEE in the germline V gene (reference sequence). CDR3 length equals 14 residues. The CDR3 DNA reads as TGTGCCAGCAGCTTGTTGCAGGGCCCCTATGGCTACACCTTC. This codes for CASSLLQGPYGYTF.

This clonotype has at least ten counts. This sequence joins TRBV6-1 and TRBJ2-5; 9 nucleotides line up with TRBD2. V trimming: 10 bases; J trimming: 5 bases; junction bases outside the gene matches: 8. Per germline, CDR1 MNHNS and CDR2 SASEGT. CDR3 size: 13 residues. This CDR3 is CAIMGLAIETQYF. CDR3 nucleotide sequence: TGTGCCATCATGGGACTAGCTATTGAGACCCAGTACTTC.